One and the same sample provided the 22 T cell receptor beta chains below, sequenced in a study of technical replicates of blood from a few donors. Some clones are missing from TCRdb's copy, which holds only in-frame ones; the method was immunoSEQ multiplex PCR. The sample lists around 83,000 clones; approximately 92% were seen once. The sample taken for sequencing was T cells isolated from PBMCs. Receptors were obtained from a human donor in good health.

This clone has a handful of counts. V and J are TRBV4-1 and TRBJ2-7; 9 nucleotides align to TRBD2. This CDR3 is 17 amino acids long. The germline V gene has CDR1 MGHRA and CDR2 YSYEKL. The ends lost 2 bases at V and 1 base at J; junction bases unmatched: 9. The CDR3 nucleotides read TGCGCCAGCAGCCAAATAAGACTAGCGGTATCGTCCTACGAGCAGTACTTC. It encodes CASSQIRLAVSSYEQYF.

This chain's CDR3 is CASSLRLTSGVGRVGELFF. In nucleotides, the CDR3 is TGTGCCAGCAGCTTGAGGTTGACCAGCGGGGTCGGAAGGGTCGGGGAGCTGTTTTTT. The rearrangement links TRBV5-6 to TRBJ2-2; TRBD2 matches 7 bases. The germline V gene has CDR1 SGHDT and CDR2 YYEEEE. CDR3 length: 19 residues. The J segment lost 7 bases and the V segment lost 1 base, leaving 19 bases of the junction unmatched.

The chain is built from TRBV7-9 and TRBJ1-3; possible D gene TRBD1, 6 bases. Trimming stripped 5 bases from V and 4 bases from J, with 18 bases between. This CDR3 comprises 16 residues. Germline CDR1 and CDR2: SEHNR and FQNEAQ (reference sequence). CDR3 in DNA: TGTGCCAGCAGCCTGATTTTGGGGGCGAAAGGAAACACCATATATTTT. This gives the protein CASSLILGAKGNTIYF.

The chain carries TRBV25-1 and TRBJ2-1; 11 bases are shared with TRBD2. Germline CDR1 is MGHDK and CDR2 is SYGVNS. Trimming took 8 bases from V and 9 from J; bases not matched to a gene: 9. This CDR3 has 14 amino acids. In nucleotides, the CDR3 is TGTGCCAGCGGCAGTAGCGGGAGGGCCGTTGAGCAGTTCTTC. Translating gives CASGSSGRAVEQFF.

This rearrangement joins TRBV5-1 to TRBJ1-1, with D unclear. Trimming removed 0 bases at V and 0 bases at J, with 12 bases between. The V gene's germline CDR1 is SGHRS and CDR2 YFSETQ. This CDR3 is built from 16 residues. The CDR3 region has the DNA TGCGCCAGCAGCTTGGCCCCGGGTCCCCTGAACACTGAAGCTTTCTTT. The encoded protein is CASSLAPGPLNTEAFF.

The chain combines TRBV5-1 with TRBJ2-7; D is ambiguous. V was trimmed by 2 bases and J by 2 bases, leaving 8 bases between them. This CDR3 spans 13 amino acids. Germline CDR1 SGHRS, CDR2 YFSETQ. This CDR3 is CASSFSATYEQYF. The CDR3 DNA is TGCGCCAGCAGCTTCAGCGCAACCTACGAGCAGTACTTC.

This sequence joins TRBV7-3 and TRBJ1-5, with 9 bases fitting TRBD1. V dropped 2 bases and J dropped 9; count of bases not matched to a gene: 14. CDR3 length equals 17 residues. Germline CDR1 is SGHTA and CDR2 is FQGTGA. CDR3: CASSLVSTGGLISPQHF. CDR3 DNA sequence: TGTGCCAGCAGCTTAGTCTCGACAGGGGGGTTGATATCGCCCCAGCATTTT.

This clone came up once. CDR3: CASSFSSTDTQYF. Here the CDR3 DNA reads TGTGCCAGCAGCTTCTCTAGCACAGATACGCAGTATTTT. The chain couples TRBV7-8 to TRBJ2-3; D unresolved. The germline V gene encodes CDR1 SGHVS and CDR2 FQNEAQ. Trimming shortened V by 3 bases and J by 0 bases, and 4 bases separated the two germline ends. CDR3 length: 13 amino acids.

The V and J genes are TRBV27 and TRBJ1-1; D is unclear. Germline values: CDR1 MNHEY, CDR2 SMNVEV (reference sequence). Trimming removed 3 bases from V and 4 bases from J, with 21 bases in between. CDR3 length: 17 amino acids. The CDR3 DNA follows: TGTGCCAGCAGTTTGGTCGGAGGAAACCCTGGAGGCACTGAAGCTTTCTTT. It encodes CASSLVGGNPGGTEAFF.

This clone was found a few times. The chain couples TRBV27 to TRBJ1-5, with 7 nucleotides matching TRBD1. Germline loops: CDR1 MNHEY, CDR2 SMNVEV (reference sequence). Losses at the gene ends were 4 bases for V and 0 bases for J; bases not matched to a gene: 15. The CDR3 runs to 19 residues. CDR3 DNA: TGTGCCAGCAGTTCACGCCCGGGACAGCCTTCTAATAGCAATCAGCCCCAGCATTTT. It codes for CASSSRPGQPSNSNQPQHF.

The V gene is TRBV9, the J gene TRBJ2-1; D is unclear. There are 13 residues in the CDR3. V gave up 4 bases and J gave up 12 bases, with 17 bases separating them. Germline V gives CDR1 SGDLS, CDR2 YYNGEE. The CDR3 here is CASSPTSGLRQFF. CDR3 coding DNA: TGTGCCAGCAGCCCGACCTCCGGGTTACGGCAGTTCTTC.

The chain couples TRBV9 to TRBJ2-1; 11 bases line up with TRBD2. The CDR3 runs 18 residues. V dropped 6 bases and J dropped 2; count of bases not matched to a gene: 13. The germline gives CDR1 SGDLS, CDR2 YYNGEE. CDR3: CASTRGDSGRGPYNEQFF. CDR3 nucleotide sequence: TGTGCCAGCACCCGGGGGGATAGCGGGAGGGGTCCCTACAATGAGCAGTTCTTC.

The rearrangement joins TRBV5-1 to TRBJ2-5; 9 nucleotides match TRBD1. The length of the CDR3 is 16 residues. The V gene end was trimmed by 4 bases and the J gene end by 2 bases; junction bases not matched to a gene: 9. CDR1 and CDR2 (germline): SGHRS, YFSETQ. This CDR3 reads CASSLGDRVRQETQYF. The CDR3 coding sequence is TGCGCCAGCAGCCTAGGGGACAGGGTTCGGCAAGAGACCCAGTACTTC.

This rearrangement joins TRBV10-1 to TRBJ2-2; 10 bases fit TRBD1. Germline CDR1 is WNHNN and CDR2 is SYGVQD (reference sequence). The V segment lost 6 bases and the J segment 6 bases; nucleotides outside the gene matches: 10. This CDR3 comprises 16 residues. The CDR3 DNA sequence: TGCGCCAGCAGCCGGAGGCCGACAGGGGGCCCCGGGGAGCTGTTTTTT. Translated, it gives CASSRRPTGGPGELFF.

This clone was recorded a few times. This CDR3 reads CASSLTKTGRTEAFF. The CDR3 DNA is TGTGCCAGCAGCTTAACAAAGACAGGCCGCACTGAAGCTTTCTTT. The chain couples TRBV7-2 to TRBJ1-1, with D maybe TRBD1 (6 bases). This CDR3 contains 15 residues. Trimming stripped 2 bases from V and 4 bases from J, with 14 bases between. CDR1 SGHTA and CDR2 FQGNSA come from the germline V gene.

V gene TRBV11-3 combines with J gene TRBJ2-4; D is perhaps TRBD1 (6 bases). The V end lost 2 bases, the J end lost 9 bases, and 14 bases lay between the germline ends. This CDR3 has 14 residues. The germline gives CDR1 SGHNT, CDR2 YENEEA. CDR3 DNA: TGTGCCAGCAGCTTATCCGGGACAATAAGCATTCAGTACTTC. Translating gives CASSLSGTISIQYF.

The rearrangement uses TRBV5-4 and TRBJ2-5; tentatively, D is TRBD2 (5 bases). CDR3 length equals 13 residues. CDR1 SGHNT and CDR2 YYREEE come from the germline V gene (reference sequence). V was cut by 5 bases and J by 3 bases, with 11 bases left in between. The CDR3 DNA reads TGTGCCAGCAGTCCCCCCGGGGAAGAGACCCAGTACTTC. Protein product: CASSPPGEETQYF.

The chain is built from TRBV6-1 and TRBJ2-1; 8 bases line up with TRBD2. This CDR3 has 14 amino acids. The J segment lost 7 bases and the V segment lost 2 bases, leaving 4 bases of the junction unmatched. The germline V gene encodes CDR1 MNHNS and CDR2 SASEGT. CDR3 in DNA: TGTGCCAGCAGTGAAAGTGGCGGGAGGAATGAGCAGTTCTTC. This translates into CASSESGGRNEQFF.

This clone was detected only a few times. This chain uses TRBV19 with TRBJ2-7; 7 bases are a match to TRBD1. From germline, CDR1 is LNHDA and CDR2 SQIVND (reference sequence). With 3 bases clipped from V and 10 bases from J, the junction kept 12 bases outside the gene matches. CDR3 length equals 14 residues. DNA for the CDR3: TGTGCCAGTAGTATCGGGGACAGCACCCAAAGCCAGTACTTC. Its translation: CASSIGDSTQSQYF.

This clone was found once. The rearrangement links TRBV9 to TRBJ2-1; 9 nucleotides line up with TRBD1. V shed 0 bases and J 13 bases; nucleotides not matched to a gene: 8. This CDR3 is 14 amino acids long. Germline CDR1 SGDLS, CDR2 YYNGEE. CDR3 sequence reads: CASSVAVQGASQFF. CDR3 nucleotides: TGTGCCAGCAGCGTAGCGGTACAGGGGGCTAGCCAGTTCTTC.

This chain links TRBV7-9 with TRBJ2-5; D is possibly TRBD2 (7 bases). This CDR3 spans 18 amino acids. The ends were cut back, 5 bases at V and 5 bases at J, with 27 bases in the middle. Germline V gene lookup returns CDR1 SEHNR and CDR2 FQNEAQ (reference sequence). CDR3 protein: CASSPPGGGAAGFETQYF. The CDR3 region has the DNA TGTGCCAGCAGCCCGCCTGGTGGGGGGGCCGCGGGGTTCGAGACCCAGTACTTC.

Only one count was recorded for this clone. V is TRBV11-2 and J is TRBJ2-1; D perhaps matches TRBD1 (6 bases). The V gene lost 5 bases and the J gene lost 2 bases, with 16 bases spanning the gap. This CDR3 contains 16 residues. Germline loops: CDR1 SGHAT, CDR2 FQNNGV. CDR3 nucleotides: TGTGCCAGCAGCGGCTACCAGGGGCGCACCTACAATGAGCAGTTCTTC. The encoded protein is CASSGYQGRTYNEQFF.